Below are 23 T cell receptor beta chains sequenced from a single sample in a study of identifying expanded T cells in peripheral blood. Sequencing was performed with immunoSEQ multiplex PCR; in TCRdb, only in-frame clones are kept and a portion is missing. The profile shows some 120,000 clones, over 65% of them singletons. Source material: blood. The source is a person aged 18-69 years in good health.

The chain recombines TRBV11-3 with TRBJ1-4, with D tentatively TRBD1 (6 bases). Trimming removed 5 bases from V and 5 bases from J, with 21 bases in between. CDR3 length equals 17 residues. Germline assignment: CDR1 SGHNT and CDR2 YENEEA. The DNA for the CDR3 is TGTGCCAGCAGCGGGGGGCAGAGGACCACTACAAATGAAAAACTGTTTTTT. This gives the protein CASSGGQRTTTNEKLFF.

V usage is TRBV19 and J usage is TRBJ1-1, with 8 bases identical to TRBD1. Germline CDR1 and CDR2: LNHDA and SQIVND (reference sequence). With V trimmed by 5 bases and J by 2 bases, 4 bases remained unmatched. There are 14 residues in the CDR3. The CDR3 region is CASSPGQGNTEAFF. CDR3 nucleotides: TGTGCCAGTAGTCCCGGACAGGGAAACACTGAAGCTTTCTTT. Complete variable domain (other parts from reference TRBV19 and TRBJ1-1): DGGITQSPKYLFRKEGQNVTLSCEQNLNHDAMYWYRQDPGQGLRLIYYSQIVNDFQKGDIAEGYSVSREKKESFPLTVTSAQKNPTAFYLCASSPGQGNTEAFFGQGTRLTVV.

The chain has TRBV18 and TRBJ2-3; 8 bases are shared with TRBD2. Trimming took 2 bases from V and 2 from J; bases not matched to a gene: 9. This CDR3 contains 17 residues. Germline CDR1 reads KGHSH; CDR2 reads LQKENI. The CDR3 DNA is TGTGCCAGCTCACCATGGCTAGCGGGCGCTGCCACAGATACGCAGTATTTT. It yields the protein CASSPWLAGAATDTQYF.

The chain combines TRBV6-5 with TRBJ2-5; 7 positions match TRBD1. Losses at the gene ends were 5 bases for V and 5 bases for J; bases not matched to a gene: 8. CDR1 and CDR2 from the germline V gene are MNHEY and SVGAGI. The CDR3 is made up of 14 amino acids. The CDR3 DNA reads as TGTGCCAGCAGTCCGGACAGGCGAGGGGAGACCCAGTACTTC. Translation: CASSPDRRGETQYF.

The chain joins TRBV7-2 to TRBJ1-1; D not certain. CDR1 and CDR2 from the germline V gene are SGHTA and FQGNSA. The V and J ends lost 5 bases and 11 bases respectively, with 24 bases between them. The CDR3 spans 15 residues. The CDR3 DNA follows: TGTGCCAGCAGCGCTAGCAAGGGAAATTCGTTTCTGGCTTTCTTT. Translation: CASSASKGNSFLAFF.

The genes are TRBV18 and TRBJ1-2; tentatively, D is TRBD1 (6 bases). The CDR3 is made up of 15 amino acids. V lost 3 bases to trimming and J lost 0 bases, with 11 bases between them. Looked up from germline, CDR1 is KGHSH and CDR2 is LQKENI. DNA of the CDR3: TGTGCCAGCTCACCGTGGACAGAAGCTAACTATGGCTACACCTTC. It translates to CASSPWTEANYGYTF.

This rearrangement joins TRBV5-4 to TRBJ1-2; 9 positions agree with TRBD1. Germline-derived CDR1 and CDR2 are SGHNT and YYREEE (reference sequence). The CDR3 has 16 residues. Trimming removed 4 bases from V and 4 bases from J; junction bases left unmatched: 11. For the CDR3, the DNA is TGTGCCAGCAGCGCCGGGGGGGACAGGGCCCCCTATGGCTACACCTTC. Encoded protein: CASSAGGDRAPYGYTF.

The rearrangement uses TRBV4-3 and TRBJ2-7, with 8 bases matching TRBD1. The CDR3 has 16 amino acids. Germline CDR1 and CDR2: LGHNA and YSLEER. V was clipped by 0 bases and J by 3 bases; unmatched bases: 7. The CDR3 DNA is TGCGCCAGCAGCCAAGAGGCGGGACAGGATAGCTACGAGCAGTACTTC. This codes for CASSQEAGQDSYEQYF.

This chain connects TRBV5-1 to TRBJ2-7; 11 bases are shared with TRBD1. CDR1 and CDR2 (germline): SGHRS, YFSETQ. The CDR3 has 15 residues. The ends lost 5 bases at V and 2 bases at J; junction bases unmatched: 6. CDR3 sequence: CASSSDRGLPYEQYF. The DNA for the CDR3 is TGCGCCAGCAGTTCGGACAGGGGGCTACCCTACGAGCAGTACTTC.

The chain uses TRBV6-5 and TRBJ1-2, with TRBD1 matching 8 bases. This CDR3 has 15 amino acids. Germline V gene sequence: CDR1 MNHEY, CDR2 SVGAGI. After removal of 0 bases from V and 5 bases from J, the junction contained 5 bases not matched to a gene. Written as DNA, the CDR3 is TGTGCCAGCAGTTACTCGGTGGGACAGGCATATGGCTACACCTTC. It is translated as CASSYSVGQAYGYTF.

The CDR3 DNA follows: TGTGCCAGCAGCTCGAGGCCGGGAACTAGCTCCTATAATTCACCCCTCCACTTT. Translating it yields CASSSRPGTSSYNSPLHF. The chain is built from TRBV13 and TRBJ1-6, with no clear D. This CDR3 is built from 18 residues. CDR1 PRHDT and CDR2 FYEKMQ come from the germline V gene (reference sequence). Trimming cost V 4 bases and J 0 bases, with 16 bases left between them.

The CDR3: CASSSGLIVDEAFF. CDR3 in DNA: TGTGCCAGCAGCTCGGGGTTGATTGTCGATGAAGCTTTCTTT. This chain links TRBV7-2 with TRBJ1-1; D remains unclear. Germline loops: CDR1 SGHTA, CDR2 FQGNSA. V was shortened by 4 bases and J by 7 bases, with 16 bases between the two germline ends. The CDR3 is 14 amino acids.

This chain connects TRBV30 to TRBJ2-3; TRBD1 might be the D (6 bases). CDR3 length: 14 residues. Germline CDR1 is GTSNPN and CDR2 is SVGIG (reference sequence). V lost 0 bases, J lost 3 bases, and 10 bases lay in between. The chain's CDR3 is CAWSVQGGTDTQYF. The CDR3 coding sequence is TGTGCCTGGAGTGTACAGGGCGGAACAGATACGCAGTATTTT.

CDR3 protein: CASSLGLKGSGAFHEQFF. The CDR3 nucleotides read TGTGCCAGCAGCTTAGGGCTGAAAGGGAGCGGGGCGTTCCATGAGCAGTTCTTC. The chain combines TRBV7-9 with TRBJ2-1, with 7 bases that match TRBD2. The CDR3 covers 18 residues. V gave up 1 base and J gave up 8 bases; unmatched junction bases: 17. Germline CDR1 SEHNR, CDR2 FQNEAQ (reference sequence).

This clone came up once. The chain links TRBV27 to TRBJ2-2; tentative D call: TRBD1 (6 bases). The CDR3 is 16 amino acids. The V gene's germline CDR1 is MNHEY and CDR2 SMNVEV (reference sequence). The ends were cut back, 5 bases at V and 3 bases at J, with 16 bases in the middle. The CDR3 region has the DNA TGTGCCAGCAGTCCGAGGCGGCAGGGGTACACCGGGGAGCTGTTTTTT. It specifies CASSPRRQGYTGELFF.

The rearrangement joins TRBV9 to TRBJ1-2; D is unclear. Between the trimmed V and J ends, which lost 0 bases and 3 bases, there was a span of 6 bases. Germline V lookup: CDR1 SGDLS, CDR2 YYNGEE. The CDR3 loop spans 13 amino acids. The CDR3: CASSVEVDYGYTF. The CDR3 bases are TGTGCCAGCAGCGTAGAAGTTGACTATGGCTACACCTTC.

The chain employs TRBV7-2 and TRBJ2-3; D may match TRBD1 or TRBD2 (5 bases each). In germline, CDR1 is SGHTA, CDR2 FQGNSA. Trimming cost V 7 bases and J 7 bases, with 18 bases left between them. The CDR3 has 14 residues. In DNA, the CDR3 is TGTGCCAGCAACCGGGACGGAGGAAAAAATACGCAGTATTTT. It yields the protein CASNRDGGKNTQYF.

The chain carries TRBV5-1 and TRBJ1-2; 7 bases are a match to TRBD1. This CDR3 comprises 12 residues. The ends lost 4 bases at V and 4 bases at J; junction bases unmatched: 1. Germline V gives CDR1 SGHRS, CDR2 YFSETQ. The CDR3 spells CASSGDSYGYTF. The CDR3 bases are TGCGCCAGCAGCGGGGACAGCTATGGCTACACCTTC.

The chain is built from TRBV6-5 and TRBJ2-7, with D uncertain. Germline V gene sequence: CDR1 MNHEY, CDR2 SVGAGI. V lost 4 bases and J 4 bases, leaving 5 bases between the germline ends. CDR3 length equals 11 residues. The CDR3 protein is CASSLKYEQYF. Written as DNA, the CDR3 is TGTGCCAGCAGTTTAAAATACGAGCAGTACTTC.

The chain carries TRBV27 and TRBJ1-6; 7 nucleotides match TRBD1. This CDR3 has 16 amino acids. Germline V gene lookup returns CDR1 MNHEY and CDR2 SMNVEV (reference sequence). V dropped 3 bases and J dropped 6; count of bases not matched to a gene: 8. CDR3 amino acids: CASSFVAGGSNSPLHF. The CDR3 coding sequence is TGTGCCAGCAGTTTTGTGGCAGGGGGGTCTAATTCACCCCTCCACTTT.

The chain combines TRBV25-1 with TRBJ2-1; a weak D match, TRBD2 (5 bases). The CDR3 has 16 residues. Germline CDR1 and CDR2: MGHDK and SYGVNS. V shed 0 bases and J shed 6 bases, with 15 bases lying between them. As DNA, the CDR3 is TGTGCCAGCAGTGAATATGGGTGGCGGAGGACCAATGAGCAGTTCTTC. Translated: CASSEYGWRRTNEQFF.

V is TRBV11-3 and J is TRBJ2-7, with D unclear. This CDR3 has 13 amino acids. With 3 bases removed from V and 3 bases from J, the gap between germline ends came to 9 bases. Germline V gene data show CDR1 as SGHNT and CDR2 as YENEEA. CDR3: CASSLFGGYEQYF. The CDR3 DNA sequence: TGTGCCAGCAGCTTGTTTGGTGGCTACGAGCAGTACTTC.

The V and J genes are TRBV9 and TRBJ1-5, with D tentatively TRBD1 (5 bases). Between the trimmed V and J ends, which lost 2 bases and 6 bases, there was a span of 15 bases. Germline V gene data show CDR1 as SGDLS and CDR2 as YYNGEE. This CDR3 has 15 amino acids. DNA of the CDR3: TGTGCCAGCAGCGTGGGGGGTTTCAATGGTCAGCCCCAGCATTTT. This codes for CASSVGGFNGQPQHF.